Detailed here is one TCR beta chain. This sample was taken from a study of blood T cell repertoires in COVID-19. Study as a whole: Both acute and convalescent COVID-19 samples were obtained from the United States, Italy and Spain. PBMCs, B-cell-depleted T cells, or T cells were the source of the cDNA or gDNA that made up the material.

TCRdb's copy holds only in-frame clones and misses some; the assay was immunoSEQ multiplex PCR. The sample yields around 290,000 clones, roughly nine tenths seen once. CDR1 LGHDT and CDR2 YNNKEL come from the germline V gene (reference sequence). The V and J ends lost 4 bases and 5 bases, in that order; junction bases with no gene match: 4. The CDR3 is made up of 15 amino acids. The source material was peripheral blood. This sequence joins TRBV3-1 (or the pseudogene TRBV3-2) and TRBJ2-2; 10 positions match TRBD1. The sequence came from a woman in her 30s with COVID-19, enrolled during active disease. The CDR3: CASSRGGQGTGELFF. CDR3 sequence (DNA): TGTGCCAGCAGCCGTGGGGGACAGGGGACCGGGGAGCTGTTTTTT.